The source of this T cell receptor (beta chain) is a study of blood T cells in healthy people across ages. Every participating donor contributed around 9.5 milliliters of peripheral blood through a draw. Using a J-beta primer mix together with a sample-barcoded 5' primer, a second PCR was run for roughly 6 to 12 cycles. Each CDR3 protein is one row after TCRdb ran MiXCR on the 5' RACE reads. The sample holds hundreds of thousands of distinct CDR3 sequences, over 45% seen once. Findings and limits, study-wide: Long-lived donors had more naive CD4+ cells and higher diversity than aged donors. Unknown CMV status may confound age-related changes in expanded clones.

The V gene's germline CDR1 is SQVTM and CDR2 ANQGSEA. The CDR3 has 16 residues. V was trimmed by 5 bases and J by 5 bases, leaving 24 bases between them. This clonotype was observed a few times. Its specificity is not known. This receptor was identified in a woman aged 60 to 75 in good health. The source material was blood. The chain has TRBV29-1 and TRBJ1-1; D perhaps matches TRBD1 (6 bases). CDR3: CSVQSLGQGRNTEAFF. The CDR3 DNA reads as TGCAGCGTTCAGTCGCTTGGTCAGGGGAGGAATACTGAAGCTTTCTTT.